Listed here are 22 T cell receptor beta chains from one sample, sequenced in a study of regulatory and conventional T cells in RAG deficiency. Data came from immunoSEQ multiplex PCR; TCRdb stores just in-frame clones and leaves some out. The sample shows more than 20,000 clones, approximately 93% of them seen only once. Conventional CD4+ T cells were sorted from blood as CD25-low CD127-high cells. The same sample was also studied in work on regulatory T cells. From that report: The primer mix had 52 TRBV and 13 TRBJ primers.

Sequences were obtained from CD4+ T cells sorted from blood. These receptors were obtained from a human donor in good health.

The chain links TRBV6-5 to TRBJ1-2; 8 bases are a match to TRBD1. The CDR3 spans 13 residues. Germline CDR1 reads MNHEY; CDR2 reads SVGAGI. The trim removed 5 bases at V and 6 bases at J, leaving 5 bases unmatched. The CDR3 loop reads CASSTLTGDGYTF. The CDR3 DNA follows: TGTGCCAGCAGTACATTGACAGGGGATGGCTACACCTTC.

This rearrangement joins TRBV5-4 to TRBJ2-3; 10 nucleotides align to TRBD2. CDR3 length: 16 residues. The germline V gene encodes CDR1 SGHNT and CDR2 YYREEE (reference sequence). Germline trimming cut 0 bases from V and 2 bases from J; bases unmatched to any gene: 3. This chain's CDR3 is CASSLVLAGDTDTQYF. In DNA, the CDR3 is TGTGCCAGCAGCTTGGTGCTAGCGGGAGACACAGATACGCAGTATTTT.

The rearrangement joins TRBV28 to TRBJ1-6, with unresolved D. CDR1 is MDHEN, CDR2 SYDVKM, per germline. V was cut by 1 base and J by 0 bases, with 10 bases left in between. This CDR3 comprises 17 residues. CDR3 loop: CASSLSTRSSYNSPLHF. The CDR3 bases are TGTGCCAGCAGTTTATCCACCCGGAGCTCCTATAATTCACCCCTCCACTTT.

The V and J genes are TRBV19 and TRBJ1-6; D remains ambiguous. The germline V gene has CDR1 LNHDA and CDR2 SQIVND (reference sequence). With 6 bases removed from V and 5 bases from J, the gap between germline ends came to 14 bases. The CDR3 has 15 amino acids. This CDR3 reads CASSSTPRDNSPLHF. CDR3 coding DNA: TGTGCCAGTAGCTCTACACCACGTGATAATTCACCCCTCCACTTT.

The chain is built from TRBV6-1 and TRBJ1-5, with a possible D match to TRBD1 (5 bases). V lost 8 bases, J lost 0 bases, and 8 bases lay in between. The CDR3 contains 13 residues. Germline V gene lookup returns CDR1 MNHNS and CDR2 SASEGT. The CDR3 DNA reads TGTGCCAGCGACAGTTATAGCAATCAGCCCCAGCATTTT. The encoded protein is CASDSYSNQPQHF.

The genes are TRBV29-1 and TRBJ1-4; 7 nucleotides agree with TRBD1. J gave up 7 bases and V 4 bases, and 3 bases lay outside the gene matches. This CDR3 has 12 amino acids. Germline V gene data show CDR1 as SQVTM and CDR2 as ANQGSEA. As DNA, the CDR3 is TGCAGCGTTGGAGGGGGCGGTGAAAAACTGTTTTTT. Its translation is CSVGGGGEKLFF. The full variable domain, with the rest looked up from reference TRBV29-1 and TRBJ1-4, is SAVISQKPSRDICQRGTSLTIQCQVDSQVTMMFWYRQQPGQSLTLIATANQGSEATYESGFVIDKFPISRPNLTFSTLTVSNMSPEDSSIYLCSVGGGGEKLFFGSGTQLSVL.

This clone is a singleton in its sample. This chain joins TRBV5-5 and TRBJ2-7; D is unclear. Germline V gene sequence: CDR1 SGHKS, CDR2 YYEKEE (reference sequence). V gave up 2 bases and J gave up 1 base, with 16 bases separating them. The CDR3 spans 16 residues. CDR3 residues: CASSLIGILPSYEQYF. The CDR3 coding sequence is TGTGCCAGCAGCTTAATAGGGATCCTTCCTTCCTACGAGCAGTACTTC.

The chain combines TRBV28 with TRBJ1-5; D is uncertain. CDR3 size: 14 residues. V lost 7 bases and J lost 2, with 12 bases in between. Germline V gene sequence: CDR1 MDHEN, CDR2 SYDVKM. In DNA form, the CDR3 reads TGTGCCAGCAACTTAGGAGGAGGCAATCAGCCCCAGCATTTT. It codes for CASNLGGGNQPQHF.

This clone was counted a single time. The chain recombines TRBV7-3 with TRBJ2-2, with a possible D match to TRBD2 (7 bases). Germline values: CDR1 SGHTA, CDR2 FQGTGA. The CDR3 has 15 amino acids. The V and J ends lost 5 bases and 4 bases respectively, with 14 bases between them. The CDR3 nucleotides read TGTGCCAGCAGCCTCGGGGGGCCGACCACCGGGGAGCTGTTTTTT. It translates to CASSLGGPTTGELFF.

The chain carries TRBV5-6 and TRBJ2-1; a possible D gene is TRBD1 (6 bases). The CDR3 is made up of 14 amino acids. V was shortened by 4 bases and J by 3 bases, with 11 bases between the two germline ends. Germline V gives CDR1 SGHDT, CDR2 YYEEEE. The CDR3, as DNA: TGTGCCAGCAGCCCCGGGACAAACTACAATGAGCAGTTCTTC. Protein sequence: CASSPGTNYNEQFF.

This sequence joins TRBV5-4 and TRBJ1-2; 9 bases align to TRBD1. The trim removed 4 bases at V and 5 bases at J, leaving 9 bases unmatched. Per germline, CDR1 SGHNT and CDR2 YYREEE (reference sequence). CDR3 length: 15 residues. The CDR3 bases are TGTGCCAGCAGCGCCCCCGGGACAGGGTTTTATGGCTACACCTTC. This codes for CASSAPGTGFYGYTF.

The chain employs TRBV6-5 and TRBJ2-3; 12 bases line up with TRBD2. J lost 0 bases, V lost 4 bases, and 2 bases had no gene match. The CDR3 loop spans 16 amino acids. Germline CDR1 MNHEY, CDR2 SVGAGI. CDR3 loop: CASSWTSGTSTDTQYF. In DNA form, the CDR3 reads TGTGCCAGCAGTTGGACTAGCGGGACAAGCACAGATACGCAGTATTTT.

This sequence joins TRBV5-1 and TRBJ2-7; 9 nucleotides match TRBD2. Losses at the gene ends were 5 bases for V and 4 bases for J; bases not matched to a gene: 7. The CDR3 runs 14 residues. Germline V gene data show CDR1 as SGHRS and CDR2 as YFSETQ. The DNA for the CDR3 is TGCGCCAGCAGACTGACTAGCGGAGATTACGAGCAGTACTTC. The encoded protein is CASRLTSGDYEQYF. Supplemented by reference TRBV5-1 and TRBJ2-7, the full variable domain reads KAGVTQTPRYLIKTRGQQVTLSCSPISGHRSVSWYQQTPGQGLQFLFEYFSETQRNKGNFPGRFSGRQFSNSRSEMNVSTLELGDSALYLCASRLTSGDYEQYFGPGTRLTVT.

This chain joins TRBV7-2 and TRBJ1-2; D not certain. There are 12 residues in the CDR3. V shed 7 bases and J shed 8 bases, with 14 bases lying between them. In germline, CDR1 is SGHTA, CDR2 FQGNSA. The CDR3 sequence is CASNFRPRGYTF. For the CDR3, the DNA is TGTGCCAGCAACTTTAGACCTCGGGGCTACACCTTC.

The V gene is TRBV25-1, the J gene TRBJ2-7; unclear D gene. The germline V gene has CDR1 MGHDK and CDR2 SYGVNS. This CDR3 contains 11 residues. The germline V and J ends were trimmed by 8 bases and 2 bases, with 7 bases remaining between them. The CDR3 bases are TGTGCCAGCGGCCTAACCTACGAGCAGTACTTC. Its protein is CASGLTYEQYF.

The chain recombines TRBV4-2 with TRBJ2-7; TRBD2 matches 9 bases. CDR1 LGHNA and CDR2 YNFKEQ come from the germline V gene. CDR3 length: 12 residues. In DNA, the CDR3 is TGTGCAACTAGCGGGCCTTCCTACGAGCAGTACTTC. As protein: CATSGPSYEQYF.

The chain carries TRBV6-6 and TRBJ2-2; 7 bases line up with TRBD1. This CDR3 contains 14 residues. CDR1 is MNHNY and CDR2 is SVGAGI in the germline V gene (reference sequence). V lost 8 bases, J lost 0 bases, and 3 bases stayed unmatched. The chain's CDR3 is CASLGTANTGELFF. For the CDR3, the DNA is TGTGCCAGCCTAGGGACAGCGAACACCGGGGAGCTGTTTTTT.

The chain's CDR3 is CASSVTGSYGYTF. The CDR3 DNA sequence: TGTGCCAGCAGTGTTACTGGGTCTTATGGCTACACCTTC. This chain joins TRBV11-2 and TRBJ1-2, with D uncertain. Germline CDR1 SGHAT, CDR2 FQNNGV. V lost 6 bases to trimming and J lost 5 bases, with 13 bases between them. The CDR3 consists of 13 residues.

This clone was detected once. The chain couples TRBV7-6 to TRBJ1-5, with a weak D call TRBD1 (5 bases). The germline CDR1 and CDR2 sequences are SGHVS and FNYEAQ. This CDR3 has 13 amino acids. Trimming removed 5 bases at V and 3 bases at J, with 8 bases between. CDR3 region: CASSPDNNQPQHF. DNA of the CDR3: TGTGCCAGCAGCCCGGACAACAATCAGCCCCAGCATTTT.

This sequence joins TRBV9 and TRBJ2-1, with 8 bases matching TRBD2. The J segment lost 4 bases and the V segment lost 0 bases, leaving 3 bases of the junction unmatched. Germline V gene sequence: CDR1 SGDLS, CDR2 YYNGEE. The CDR3 has 15 residues. In nucleotides, the CDR3 is TGTGCCAGCAGCGTAGAATCTAGCGGGTACAATGAGCAGTTCTTC. Translated, it gives CASSVESSGYNEQFF.

The chain employs TRBV5-1 and TRBJ2-3, with D perhaps matching TRBD1 (5 bases). Per the germline V gene, CDR1 is SGHRS and CDR2 is YFSETQ. The CDR3 loop spans 11 amino acids. V gave up 0 bases and J gave up 10 bases, with 6 bases separating them. The CDR3, as DNA: TGCGCCAGCAGCTTGGAGGGGCCGCAGTATTTT. It codes for CASSLEGPQYF.

The chain combines TRBV9 with TRBJ1-6; D call uncertain. V shed 3 bases and J shed 8 bases, with 15 bases lying between them. The length of the CDR3 is 15 residues. The germline V gene encodes CDR1 SGDLS and CDR2 YYNGEE. CDR3 bases: TGTGCCAGCAGCGCGAGTAGGCTCGGGGATTCACCCCTCCACTTT. Amino acid sequence: CASSASRLGDSPLHF.